This T cell receptor (beta chain) was captured by sequencing in a study of cytomegalovirus exposure and HLA in healthy donors. The PCR had 60 Vbeta and 13 Jbeta primers. Sequencing used immunoSEQ multiplex PCR; TCRdb keeps in-frame clones, though not all of them. The table records approximately 170,000 clones, roughly 71% of them present only once. Sampled while nominally healthy, donors likely had unrecorded immune exposures. The CDR3 covers 18 residues. The V segment lost 4 bases and the J segment 3 bases; nucleotides outside the gene matches: 8. The germline CDR1 and CDR2 sequences are SGDLS and YYNGEE. Whole-study results and caveats: Most observed TCR sequences were rare, whereas some public TCRs were detected in many donors.

Worth noting for this clone: Its antigen is unknown.

The rearrangement uses TRBV9 and TRBJ2-2, with 14 positions matching TRBD2. The sequence was collected from a male donor in good health and CMV-seropositive. Material: PBMCs. CDR3 region: CASSFPGTSGGHTGELFF. Written as DNA, the CDR3 is TGTGCCAGCAGCTTTCCCGGGACTAGCGGGGGACACACCGGGGAGCTGTTTTTT.